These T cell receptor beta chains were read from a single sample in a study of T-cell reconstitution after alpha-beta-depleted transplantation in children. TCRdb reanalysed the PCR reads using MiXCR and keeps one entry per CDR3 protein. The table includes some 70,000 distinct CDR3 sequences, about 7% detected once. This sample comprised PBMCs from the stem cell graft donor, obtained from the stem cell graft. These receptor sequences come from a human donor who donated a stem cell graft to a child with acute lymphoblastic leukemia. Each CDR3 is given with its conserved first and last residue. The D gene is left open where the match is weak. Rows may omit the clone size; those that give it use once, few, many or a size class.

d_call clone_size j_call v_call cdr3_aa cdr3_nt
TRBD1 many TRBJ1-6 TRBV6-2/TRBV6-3 CASSYPPDRGNSPLHF TGTGCCAGCAGTTACCCTCCAGACAGGGGGAATTCACCCCTCCACTTT
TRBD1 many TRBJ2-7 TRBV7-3 CASSSSTNPGTGRHEQYF TGTGCCAGCAGCTCGTCAACTAACCCCGGGACAGGTCGTCACGAGCAGTACTTC
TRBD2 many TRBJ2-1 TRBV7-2 CASSWKVAGGSSYNEQFF TGTGCCAGCAGCTGGAAAGTAGCGGGAGGGAGCTCCTACAATGAGCAGTTCTTC
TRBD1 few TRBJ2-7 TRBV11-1 CASRRGQGIYEQYF TGTGCCAGCAGGAGGGGACAGGGGATCTACGAGCAGTACTTC
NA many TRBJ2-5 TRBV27 CASSFPTGRQETQYF TGTGCCAGCAGTTTCCCGACAGGGAGGCAAGAGACCCAGTACTTC
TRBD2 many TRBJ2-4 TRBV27 CASSSSGGANIQYF TGTGCCAGCAGTTCGAGCGGGGGGGCAAACATTCAGTACTTC
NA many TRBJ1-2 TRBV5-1 CASSFAGVTHYGYTF TGCGCCAGCAGCTTCGCGGGGGTAACACACTATGGCTACACCTTC
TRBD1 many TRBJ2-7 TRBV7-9 CASSFGTGTYEQYF TGTGCCAGCAGCTTTGGGACAGGGACCTACGAGCAGTACTTC
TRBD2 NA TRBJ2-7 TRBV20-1 CSATSIGGDPYEQYF TGCAGTGCTACCAGTATCGGGGGGGATCCCTACGAGCAGTACTTC
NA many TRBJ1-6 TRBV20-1 CSARKGRRDYNSPLHF TGCAGTGCTAGAAAGGGTAGAAGGGATTATAATTCACCCCTCCACTTT
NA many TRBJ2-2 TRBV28 CASRGGRGLNTGELFF TGTGCCAGCAGGGGGGGGCGAGGTTTGAACACCGGGGAGCTGTTTTTT
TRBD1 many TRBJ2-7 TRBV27 CASSTRDRATYEQYF TGTGCCAGCAGTACCCGGGACAGGGCTACCTACGAGCAGTACTTC
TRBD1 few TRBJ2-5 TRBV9 CASSPHSDREETQYF TGTGCCAGCAGCCCCCACTCGGACAGGGAGGAGACCCAGTACTTC
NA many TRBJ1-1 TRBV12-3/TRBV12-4 CASSLRVNTEAFF TGTGCCAGCAGTTTGCGGGTGAACACTGAAGCTTTCTTT
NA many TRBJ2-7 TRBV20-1 CSARESSDYEQYF TGCAGTGCTAGAGAGTCTAGCGACTACGAGCAGTACTTC
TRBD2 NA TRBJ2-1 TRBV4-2 CVCCQRSSAGYTTYNEQFF TGTGTCTGCTGCCAGCGATCATCAGCGGGATACACGACCTACAATGAGCAGTTCTTC
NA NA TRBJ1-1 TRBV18 CASSPPLRDEAFF TGTGCCAGCTCACCACCGTTGAGGGATGAAGCTTTCTTT
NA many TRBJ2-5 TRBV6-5 CASSSPGSKSTQYF TGTGCCAGCAGCTCTCCCGGGTCAAAAAGTACCCAGTACTTC
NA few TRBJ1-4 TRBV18 CASSPEGPRKEKLFF TGTGCCAGCTCACCAGAGGGACCTCGGAAAGAAAAACTGTTTTTT
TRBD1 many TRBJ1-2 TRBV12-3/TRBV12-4 CASRLGTGKYGYTF TGTGCCAGCAGACTTGGGACAGGAAAATATGGCTACACCTTC
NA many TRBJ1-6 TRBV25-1 CASSGGYSPLHF TGTGCCAGCAGTGGGGGTTATTCACCCCTCCACTTT
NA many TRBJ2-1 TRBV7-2 CASSPTLVADNEQFF TGTGCCAGCAGCCCTACGTTAGTAGCGGACAATGAGCAGTTCTTC
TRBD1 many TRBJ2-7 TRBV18 CASSPPLSGTDIFYEQYF TGTGCCAGCTCACCACCGCTGTCCGGGACAGATATTTTCTACGAGCAGTACTTC
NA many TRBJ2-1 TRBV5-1 CASSLAKTGRVAEQFF TGCGCCAGCAGCTTGGCCAAAACGGGACGAGTTGCGGAGCAGTTCTTC
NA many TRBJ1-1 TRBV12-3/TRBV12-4 CASSPWILQEAFF TGTGCCAGCAGCCCGTGGATCCTTCAAGAAGCTTTCTTT
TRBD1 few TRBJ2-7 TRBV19 CASSKLRDSSYEQYF TGTGCCAGTAGTAAACTCCGGGACAGCTCCTACGAGCAGTACTTC
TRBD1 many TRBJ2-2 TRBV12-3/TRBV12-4 CASSLTGGTGELFF TGTGCCAGCAGTTTGACAGGGGGGACCGGGGAGCTGTTTTTT
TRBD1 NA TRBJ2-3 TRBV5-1 CASSPAGTGADTQYF TGCGCCAGCAGCCCGGCAGGGACAGGGGCCGATACGCAGTATTTT
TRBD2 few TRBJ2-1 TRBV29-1 CSVLKGLAGSRSYNEQFF TGCAGCGTCCTTAAGGGTCTAGCGGGCTCCCGCTCCTACAATGAGCAGTTCTTC
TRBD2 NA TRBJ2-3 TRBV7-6 CAIRPVREGNTQYF TGTGCCATCAGACCTGTGCGGGAGGGAAATACGCAGTATTTT
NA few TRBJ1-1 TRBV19 CASSQQVNTEAFF TGTGCCAGTAGTCAGCAGGTGAACACTGAAGCTTTCTTT
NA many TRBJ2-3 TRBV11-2 CASTRTGRGTDTQYF TGTGCCAGCACCCGGACGGGCCGGGGCACAGATACGCAGTATTTT
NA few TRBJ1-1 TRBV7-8 CASSSKVPEAFF TGTGCCAGCAGCTCAAAGGTGCCTGAAGCTTTCTTT
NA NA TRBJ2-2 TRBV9 CASSTPLQVTNTGELFF TGTGCCAGCAGCACCCCCCTACAGGTGACGAACACCGGGGAGCTGTTTTTT
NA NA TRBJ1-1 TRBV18 CASSPPGGRNTEAFF TGTGCCAGCTCACCACCGGGGGGTCGGAACACTGAAGCTTTCTTT
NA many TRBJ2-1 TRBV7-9 CASSFPGISYNEQFF TGTGCCAGCAGCTTTCCGGGGATCTCCTACAATGAGCAGTTCTTC
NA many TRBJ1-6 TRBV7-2 CASSPQADNSPLHF TGTGCCAGCAGCCCCCAGGCGGATAATTCACCCCTCCACTTT
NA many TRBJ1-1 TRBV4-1 CASSQAAGVSTEAFF TGCGCCAGCAGCCAAGCGGCAGGGGTTTCGACTGAAGCTTTCTTT